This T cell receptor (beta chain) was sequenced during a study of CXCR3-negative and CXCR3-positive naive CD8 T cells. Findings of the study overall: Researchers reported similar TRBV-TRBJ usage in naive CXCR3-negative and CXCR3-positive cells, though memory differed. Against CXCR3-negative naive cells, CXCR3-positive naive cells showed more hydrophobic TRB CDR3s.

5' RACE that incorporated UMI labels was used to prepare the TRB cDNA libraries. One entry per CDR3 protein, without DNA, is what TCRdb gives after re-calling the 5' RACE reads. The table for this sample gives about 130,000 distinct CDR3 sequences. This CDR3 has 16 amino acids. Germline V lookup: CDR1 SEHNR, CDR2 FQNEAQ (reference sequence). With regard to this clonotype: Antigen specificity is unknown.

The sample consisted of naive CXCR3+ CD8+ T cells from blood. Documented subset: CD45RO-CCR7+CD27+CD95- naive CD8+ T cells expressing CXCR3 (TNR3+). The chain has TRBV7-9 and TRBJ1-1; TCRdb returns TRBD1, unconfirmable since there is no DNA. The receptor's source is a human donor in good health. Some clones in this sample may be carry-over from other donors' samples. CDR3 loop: CASSSTRLDRGFEAFF.